These 21 T cell receptor beta chains were all obtained from the same sample, sequenced in a study of CD8+ T cells in alopecia areata. RNA was isolated and reverse transcribed to cDNA, the sequencing template. Sequenced by immunoSEQ multiplex PCR; TCRdb stores in-frame clones only, minus some. The sample holds under 130,000 clones, around three fifths seen once. The material sequenced was CD4+ T cells sorted from blood. The receptors originated from a human donor in good health.

V gene TRBV6-5 combines with J gene TRBJ1-2, with 8 bases identical to TRBD1. The CDR3 is made up of 15 amino acids. V lost 4 bases to trimming and J lost 5 bases; unmatched junction nucleotides: 9. Germline CDR1 and CDR2: MNHEY and SVGAGI. The DNA of the CDR3 is TGTGCCAGCAGTTTAGGACAGGGAAGGGGTTATGGCTACACCTTC. This encodes CASSLGQGRGYGYTF.

The chain has TRBV7-9 and TRBJ1-1; TRBD1 aligns across 7 bases. V shed 0 bases and J 3 bases; nucleotides not matched to a gene: 4. Germline-derived CDR1 and CDR2 are SEHNR and FQNEAQ (reference sequence). The CDR3 covers 15 residues. The DNA for the CDR3 is TGTGCCAGCAGCTTAGCGCAGGGGGTACACACTGAAGCTTTCTTT. Its translation is CASSLAQGVHTEAFF. The full variable domain, rest sourced from reference TRBV7-9 and TRBJ1-1, is DTGVSQNPRHKITKRGQNVTFRCDPISEHNRLYWYRQTLGQGPEFLTYFQNEAQLEKSRLLSDRFSAERPKGSFSTLEIQRTEQGDSAMYLCASSLAQGVHTEAFFGQGTRLTVV.

The J gene is TRBJ2-1, the V gene TRBV18; perhaps TRBD2 as D (5 bases). This CDR3 spans 14 amino acids. Germline-derived CDR1 and CDR2 are KGHSH and LQKENI. Between the trimmed V and J ends, which lost 0 bases and 8 bases, there was a span of 11 bases. The CDR3 reads CASSPPTKEDEQFF. In DNA form, the CDR3 reads TGTGCCAGCTCACCACCGACAAAGGAGGATGAGCAGTTCTTC.

V and J are TRBV4-3 and TRBJ2-5, with D tentatively TRBD1 (6 bases). CDR1 and CDR2 from the germline V gene are LGHNA and YSLEER. V dropped 3 bases and J dropped 10 bases, with 15 bases sitting between them. The length of the CDR3 is 13 residues. This CDR3 reads CASSQLRGRGQYF. Here the CDR3 DNA reads TGCGCCAGCAGCCAGCTCAGGGGTAGGGGCCAGTACTTC.

V is TRBV23-1 and J is TRBJ1-6; a possible D gene is TRBD1 (6 bases). TRBV23-1 is noted as an ORF with a role that remains uncertain. CDR3 size: 15 residues. The V and J ends lost 10 bases and 2 bases respectively, with 15 bases between them. The CDR3: CATRKRGTYNSPLHF. The CDR3 region has the DNA TGCGCCACTCGCAAAAGGGGGACCTATAATTCACCCCTCCACTTT.

The rearrangement joins TRBV7-2 to TRBJ1-5; unclear D gene. V was pared by 1 base and J by 5 bases, with 6 bases between. This CDR3 spans 13 amino acids. CDR1 SGHTA and CDR2 FQGNSA come from the germline V gene. CDR3 sequence (DNA): TGTGCCAGCAGCTTAGGCCACGATCAGCCCCAGCATTTT. It yields the protein CASSLGHDQPQHF. Together with reference TRBV7-2 and TRBJ1-5, the CDR3 gives the full variable domain: GAGVSQSPSNKVTEKGKDVELRCDPISGHTALYWYRQSLGQGLEFLIYFQGNSAPDKSGLPSDRFSAERTGGSVSTLTIQRTQQEDSAVYLCASSLGHDQPQHFGDGTRLSIL.

This clone was recorded a few times. The chain has TRBV28 and TRBJ2-3; D is undetermined. CDR1 is MDHEN, CDR2 SYDVKM, per germline. The germline V and J ends were trimmed by 8 bases and 6 bases, with 18 bases remaining between them. The CDR3 consists of 14 residues. CDR3 residues: CASSPALGRDTQYF. The CDR3 DNA sequence: TGTGCCAGCTCTCCCGCGCTGGGCAGGGATACGCAGTATTTT.

J is TRBJ2-7 and V is TRBV6-5; 8 bases map to TRBD2. Germline CDR1 MNHEY, CDR2 SVGAGI. The CDR3 loop spans 13 amino acids. Trimming removed 5 bases from V and 6 bases from J; junction bases left unmatched: 6. The CDR3 is CASSPGTRREQYF. CDR3 nucleotide sequence: TGTGCCAGCAGTCCCGGGACTAGGCGCGAGCAGTACTTC.

This clone was detected a few times. This chain uses TRBV14 with TRBJ2-4; 11 bases align to TRBD1. Trimming took 4 bases from V and 6 from J; bases not matched to a gene: 5. In germline, CDR1 is SGHDN, CDR2 FVKESK. This CDR3 comprises 15 residues. In DNA form, the CDR3 reads TGTGCCAGCAGCCGACACGGGACAGGGGGAAACATTCAGTACTTC. Encoded protein: CASSRHGTGGNIQYF.

This clone was counted once. The genes are TRBV7-2 and TRBJ2-1; D not resolved. CDR3 length equals 14 residues. From germline, CDR1 is SGHTA and CDR2 FQGNSA. V was clipped by 4 bases and J by 4 bases, with 11 bases between them. CDR3 in DNA: TGTGCCAGCAGCTCGTGGCTGGGTTACAATGAGCAGTTCTTC. Its protein is CASSSWLGYNEQFF. The variable domain in full, completed from reference TRBV7-2 and TRBJ2-1, reads GAGVSQSPSNKVTEKGKDVELRCDPISGHTALYWYRQSLGQGLEFLIYFQGNSAPDKSGLPSDRFSAERTGGSVSTLTIQRTQQEDSAVYLCASSSWLGYNEQFFGPGTRLTVL.

CDR3 sequence: CAWSGGVDSPLHF. DNA of the CDR3: TGTGCCTGGAGTGGGGGAGTAGACTCACCCCTCCACTTT. V is TRBV30 and J is TRBJ1-6, with no clear D. Germline values: CDR1 GTSNPN, CDR2 SVGIG (reference sequence). V was pared by 1 base and J by 10 bases, with 11 bases between. This CDR3 has 13 amino acids.

V gene TRBV18 combines with J gene TRBJ2-3, with D possibly TRBD2 on 5 matching bases. V dropped 1 base and J dropped 12 bases, with 23 bases sitting between them. In germline, CDR1 is KGHSH, CDR2 LQKENI. The CDR3 is 16 amino acids. In DNA, the CDR3 is TGTGCCAGCTCACCACTCAAGCGTTTTGCTCCAACTAGTCAGTATTTT. It translates to CASSPLKRFAPTSQYF.

The V call is TRBV7-8, the J call TRBJ2-7; TRBD2 aligns across 8 bases. The J segment lost 4 bases and the V segment lost 1 base, leaving 12 bases of the junction unmatched. Germline loops: CDR1 SGHVS, CDR2 FQNEAQ. This CDR3 is 17 amino acids long. This chain's CDR3 is CASSLGPGAGGPYEQYF. The DNA of the CDR3 is TGTGCCAGCAGCTTAGGCCCCGGTGCGGGGGGCCCTTACGAGCAGTACTTC.

This rearrangement joins TRBV2 to TRBJ2-7; a weak D match, TRBD2 (6 bases). Trimming took off 6 bases at V and 6 bases at J, with 12 bases between the two ends. Germline assignment: CDR1 SNHLY and CDR2 FYNNEI. The CDR3 sequence is 12 residues long. The CDR3 nucleotides read TGTGCCAGCAGCGAAACAGCGGGCGAGCAGTACTTC. The encoded protein is CASSETAGEQYF.

J is TRBJ1-6 and V is TRBV6-5; D not resolved. Germline V gene data show CDR1 as MNHEY and CDR2 as SVGAGI. The CDR3 contains 16 residues. V lost 3 bases, J lost 1 base, and 10 bases lay in between. In nucleotides, the CDR3 is TGTGCCAGCAGTTATAGGAGACCATCCTATAATTCACCCCTCCACTTT. Translated, it gives CASSYRRPSYNSPLHF.

Of note for this clone: Other DNA sequences in the sample encode the same CDR3. V and J are TRBV5-4 and TRBJ1-2; D gene uncertain. Per the germline V gene, CDR1 is SGHNT and CDR2 is YYREEE (reference sequence). The CDR3 consists of 13 residues. Trimming removed 0 bases at V and 6 bases at J, with 9 bases between. The CDR3 here is CASSLVSGNGYTF. The CDR3 DNA reads TGTGCCAGCAGCTTGGTTTCTGGTAATGGCTACACCTTC.

The rearrangement links TRBV7-3 to TRBJ2-7; D unresolved. Germline loops: CDR1 SGHTA, CDR2 FQGTGA. Between the trimmed V and J ends, which lost 1 base and 2 bases, there was a span of 12 bases. CDR3 length: 15 amino acids. The CDR3 nucleotides read TGTGCCAGCAGCTTAAACCGCGGCAGGCCCTACGAGCAGTACTTC. It codes for CASSLNRGRPYEQYF.

The rearrangement links TRBV1 to TRBJ2-3. TRBV1 is noted as a pseudogene. The CDR3 extends over 16 amino acids. CDR3 DNA: TGCACCAGCAGCCAATTCCGGGGACGGGACACAGATACGCAGTATTTT. Amino acids: CTSSQFRGRDTDTQYF.

This clone came up a few times. The gene calls are TRBV5-1 and TRBJ1-2; 9 nucleotides align to TRBD1. Germline V gene sequence: CDR1 SGHRS, CDR2 YFSETQ. The CDR3 extends over 17 amino acids. Germline trimming cut 0 bases from V and 4 bases from J; bases unmatched to any gene: 10. CDR3 DNA sequence: TGCGCCAGCAGCTTGGAGGCCCGGACAGGGGAAAGCTATGGCTACACCTTC. Residues: CASSLEARTGESYGYTF.

This clone was detected only a few times. J is TRBJ2-7 and V is TRBV5-1, with D possibly TRBD1 on 5 matching bases. The CDR3 contains 13 residues. Germline loops: CDR1 SGHRS, CDR2 YFSETQ. The germline V and J ends were trimmed by 0 bases and 3 bases, with 7 bases remaining between them. CDR3 protein: CASSLGQLYEQYF. The CDR3 nucleotides read TGCGCCAGCAGCTTGGGACAGCTCTACGAGCAGTACTTC. Filled out from reference TRBV5-1 and TRBJ2-7, the complete variable domain reads KAGVTQTPRYLIKTRGQQVTLSCSPISGHRSVSWYQQTPGQGLQFLFEYFSETQRNKGNFPGRFSGRQFSNSRSEMNVSTLELGDSALYLCASSLGQLYEQYFGPGTRLTVT.

The chain's CDR3 is CASSPGLAGGDEQFF. Here the CDR3 DNA reads TGTGCCAGCAGCCCGGGACTAGCGGGGGGAGATGAGCAGTTCTTC. This chain connects TRBV11-2 to TRBJ2-1; 15 bases line up with TRBD2. J was trimmed by 8 bases and V by 5 bases; bases with no gene match: 4. The germline V gene encodes CDR1 SGHAT and CDR2 FQNNGV. The CDR3 totals 15 residues.